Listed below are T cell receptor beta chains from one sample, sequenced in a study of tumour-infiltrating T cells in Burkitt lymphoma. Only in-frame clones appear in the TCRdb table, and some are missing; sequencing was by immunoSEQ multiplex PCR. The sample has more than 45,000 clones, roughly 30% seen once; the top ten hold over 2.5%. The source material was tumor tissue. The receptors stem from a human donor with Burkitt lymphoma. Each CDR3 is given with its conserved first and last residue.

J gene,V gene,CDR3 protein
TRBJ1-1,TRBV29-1,CSVDRLGTEAFF
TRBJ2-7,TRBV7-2,CASSLGQGAYEQYF
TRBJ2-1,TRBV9,CASSGATGSYNEQFF
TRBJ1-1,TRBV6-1,CASSSRWSGTEAFF
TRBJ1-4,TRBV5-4,CASQRKWGTGGRASEKLFF
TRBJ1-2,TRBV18,CASSPQTGHRITGYTF
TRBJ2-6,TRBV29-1,CSVEGIPGANVLTF
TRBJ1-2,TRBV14,CASSQARGIDGYTF
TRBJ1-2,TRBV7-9,CASGYVDRYGYTF
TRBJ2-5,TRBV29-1,CSAARTGVETQYF
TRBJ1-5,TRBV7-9,CASSLSQGSQPQHF
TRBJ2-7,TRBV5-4,CASSLRRAGPDEQYF